Listed below are T cell receptor beta chains from one sample, sequenced in a study of blood T cell repertoires in COVID-19. Assay: immunoSEQ multiplex PCR; the TCRdb copy retains only in-frame clones and omits some. The sample lists 150,000 to 200,000 clones, approximately 87% occurring once. The sequenced sample was peripheral blood. These receptors were taken from a man between 18 and 35 years old with active or convalescent COVID-19. Both conserved end residues are part of each CDR3. A D gene is named only where the DNA matches it firmly. A row's size may be missing; if present it is once, few, many or a size class.

CDR3 protein | CDR3 DNA | J gene | D gene | CDR3 length | V gene | clone size
CASSLSGTSHPGELFF | TGTGCCAGCAGTTTATCCGGGACTAGCCACCCCGGGGAGCTGTTTTTT | TRBJ2-2 | TRBD2 | 16 | TRBV27 | .
CASSRSTGGDGMRNTEAFF | TGTGCCAGCAGCAGGAGCACGGGGGGGGACGGAATGCGGAACACTGAAGCTTTCTTT | TRBJ1-1 | . | 19 | TRBV14 | .
CASLGQGPLYGYTF | TGTGCCAGTCTGGGACAGGGGCCCCTCTATGGCTACACCTTC | TRBJ1-2 | TRBD1 | 14 | TRBV28 | .
CASSQDLGQGQETQYF | TGCGCCAGCAGCCAAGATCTCGGACAGGGGCAAGAGACCCAGTACTTC | TRBJ2-5 | TRBD1 | 16 | TRBV4-1 | .
CASSPGQPIQPQHF | TGTGCCAGCTCACCGGGACAGCCTATTCAGCCCCAGCATTTT | TRBJ1-5 | TRBD1 | 14 | TRBV18 | few
CASSDGDYGELFF | TGTGCCAGCAGTGACGGGGACTACGGGGAGCTGTTTTTT | TRBJ2-2 | TRBD2 | 13 | TRBV6-4 | few
CASSLRRGNTGELFF | TGTGCCAGCAGTCTCCGACGAGGCAACACCGGGGAGCTGTTTTTT | TRBJ2-2 | . | 15 | TRBV6-4 | .
CASSVVQGGPLHF | TGTGCCAGCAGCGTGGTCCAGGGGGGTCCCCTCCACTTT | TRBJ1-6 | TRBD1 | 13 | TRBV9 | .
CASSLSQGVRDTEAFF | TGTGCCAGCAGTTTATCGCAGGGGGTTCGGGACACTGAAGCTTTCTTT | TRBJ1-1 | TRBD1 | 16 | TRBV28 | .
CASSLTPGQGYGYTF | TGTGCCAGCAGTTTAACACCGGGACAGGGATATGGCTACACCTTC | TRBJ1-2 | TRBD1 | 15 | TRBV2 | .
CAISRGGDSYEQYF | TGTGCCATCAGTCGGGGGGGGGACTCCTACGAGCAGTACTTC | TRBJ2-7 | TRBD2 | 14 | TRBV10-3 | .
CSVGFGSATGETQYF | TGCAGCGTTGGGTTTGGTTCAGCGACTGGAGAGACCCAGTACTTC | TRBJ2-5 | . | 15 | TRBV29-1 | .
CSVERGGVNTGELFF | TGCAGCGTTGAAAGGGGGGGCGTGAACACCGGGGAGCTGTTTTTT | TRBJ2-2 | . | 15 | TRBV29-1 | .
CASSQVRVNDGYTF | TGCGCCAGCAGCCAGGTCAGGGTTAATGATGGCTACACCTTC | TRBJ1-2 | . | 14 | TRBV4-1 | .
CSASRQGRITF | TGCAGTGCTTCGCGACAGGGACGAATCACCTTC | TRBJ1-2 | TRBD1 | 11 | TRBV20-1 | .
CASSLRLAEEQFF | TGTGCCAGCAGTTTGCGTCTAGCGGAAGAGCAGTTCTTC | TRBJ2-1 | TRBD2 | 13 | TRBV6-6 | .
CAWSVWHLNSPLHF | TGTGCCTGGAGTGTATGGCACCTGAATTCACCCCTCCACTTT | TRBJ1-6 | . | 14 | TRBV30 | .
CASAIGQSTDTQYF | TGTGCTAGTGCCATTGGACAGAGCACAGATACGCAGTATTTT | TRBJ2-3 | . | 14 | TRBV12-5 | .
CSVGRGGGPDQPQHF | TGCAGCGTTGGCAGGGGTGGAGGCCCCGATCAGCCCCAGCATTTT | TRBJ1-5 | . | 15 | TRBV29-1 | .
CANRQGPSNEKLFF | TGTGCCAACCGACAGGGTCCATCTAATGAAAAACTGTTTTTT | TRBJ1-4 | TRBD1 | 14 | TRBV2 | .
CASSYEGGLIYNEQFF | TGTGCCAGTAGTTATGAGGGGGGGCTTATCTACAATGAGCAGTTCTTC | TRBJ2-1 | . | 16 | TRBV19 | .
CASSGTGTNTGELFF | TGTGCCAGTAGTGGGACAGGGACCAACACCGGGGAGCTGTTTTTT | TRBJ2-2 | TRBD1 | 15 | TRBV19 | few
CASSSETATETQYF | TGTGCCAGCAGTTCAGAGACAGCGACAGAGACCCAGTACTTC | TRBJ2-5 | . | 14 | TRBV6-5 | .
CATTPGTGGTEAFF | TGTGCCACCACGCCGGGAACAGGGGGCACTGAAGCTTTCTTT | TRBJ1-1 | TRBD1 | 14 | TRBV19 | once
CASTTTGSGNEKLFF | TGTGCCAGCACTACAACAGGGTCGGGTAATGAAAAACTGTTTTTT | TRBJ1-4 | . | 15 | TRBV28 | .
CATSKGQVNTGELFF | TGTGCCACCAGTAAGGGACAGGTGAACACCGGGGAGCTGTTTTTT | TRBJ2-2 | TRBD1 | 15 | TRBV24-1 | .
CASTPGVLADFSSYNEQFF | TGTGCCAGCACCCCCGGAGTACTAGCGGACTTTAGCTCCTACAATGAGCAGTTCTTC | TRBJ2-1 | TRBD2 | 19 | TRBV11-3 | .
CASSQMGTRADTQYF | TGCGCCAGCAGCCAAATGGGCACCCGTGCAGATACGCAGTATTTT | TRBJ2-3 | . | 15 | TRBV4-1 | .
CASSPRDRAKMEYGYTF | TGTGCCAGCAGCCCTAGGGACAGGGCAAAAATGGAATATGGCTACACCTTC | TRBJ1-2 | TRBD1 | 17 | TRBV6-2/TRBV6-3 | once
CASSSGTGRGGYTF | TGTGCCAGCAGCTCGGGGACAGGGAGGGGTGGCTACACCTTC | TRBJ1-2 | TRBD1 | 14 | TRBV7-2 | .
CASSLLNRVGAFF | TGTGCCAGCAGCTTACTTAACCGGGTCGGAGCTTTCTTT | TRBJ1-1 | . | 13 | TRBV11-3 | .
CAISESTWGGQGTEAFF | TGTGCCATCAGTGAGTCAACGTGGGGGGGACAGGGCACTGAAGCTTTCTTT | TRBJ1-1 | TRBD1 | 17 | TRBV10-3 | .
CASSQRTGNTHNEQFF | TGTGCCAGCAGCCAGCGTACAGGGAACACACACAATGAGCAGTTCTTC | TRBJ2-1 | . | 16 | TRBV7-6 | .
CAWSRRGRINEQYF | TGTGCCTGGAGTCGCCGCGGGAGAATCAACGAGCAGTACTTC | TRBJ2-7 | TRBD2 | 14 | TRBV30 | once
CASSLEVSGGLTNEKLFF | TGTGCCAGCAGCTTAGAGGTTTCGGGGGGATTGACTAATGAAAAACTGTTTTTT | TRBJ1-4 | . | 18 | TRBV7-6 | once
CASSLVTSYEQYF | TGTGCCAGCAGCTTAGTTACTAGCTACGAGCAGTACTTC | TRBJ2-7 | . | 13 | TRBV11-3 | .
CASSQQTDSMNTEAFF | TGCGCCAGCAGCCAACAGACTGACAGCATGAACACTGAAGCTTTCTTT | TRBJ1-1 | . | 16 | TRBV4-3 | .
CAISEKTGENEKLFF | TGTGCCATCAGTGAAAAGACAGGGGAAAATGAAAAACTGTTTTTT | TRBJ1-4 | TRBD1 | 15 | TRBV10-3 | .
CASSALGLAGGEQFF | TGTGCCAGCAGCGCACTAGGACTAGCGGGAGGTGAGCAGTTCTTC | TRBJ2-1 | TRBD2 | 15 | TRBV7-3 | few
CASSLELATQYF | TGCGCCAGCAGCTTAGAGCTCGCTACGCAGTATTTT | TRBJ2-3 | . | 12 | TRBV5-1 | .
CASSLGGSVRGTGELFF | TGTGCCAGCAGCTTAGGGGGTTCTGTCAGGGGCACCGGGGAGCTGTTTTTT | TRBJ2-2 | . | 17 | TRBV7-2 | .
CAWSAVHQGLYIQYF | TGTGCCTGGAGCGCTGTACATCAGGGTCTATACATTCAGTACTTC | TRBJ2-4 | . | 15 | TRBV30 | .
CASSMTGLRSSYNEQFF | TGTGCCAGTAGTATGACAGGCCTAAGGAGCTCCTACAATGAGCAGTTCTTC | TRBJ2-1 | . | 17 | TRBV19 | .
CASSRFGAQGTDTQYF | TGTGCCAGCAGCCGATTTGGGGCCCAGGGCACAGATACGCAGTATTTT | TRBJ2-3 | . | 16 | TRBV3-1/TRBV3-2 | .
CASSRDLAGRETQYF | TGTGCCAGCAGTCGCGATCTAGCGGGAAGAGAGACCCAGTACTTC | TRBJ2-5 | TRBD2 | 15 | TRBV27 | .
CASSSPRETGNTIYF | TGTGCCAGCAGCTCACCGAGGGAAACTGGAAACACCATATATTTT | TRBJ1-3 | . | 15 | TRBV7-6 | .
CSAPTGRDTDTQYF | TGCAGCGCTCCGACAGGGCGAGACACAGATACGCAGTATTTT | TRBJ2-3 | TRBD1 | 14 | TRBV29-1 | .
CATSSILSSYNEQFF | TGTGCCACCAGTTCTATCCTGAGCTCCTACAATGAGCAGTTCTTC | TRBJ2-1 | . | 15 | TRBV24-1 | .
CASSTGTGLSPYEQYF | TGTGCCAGCAGCACCGGGACAGGGTTGAGTCCCTACGAGCAGTACTTC | TRBJ2-7 | TRBD1 | 16 | TRBV7-9 | once
CATKREFRSEKLFF | TGTGCCACCAAACGGGAGTTCCGTAGCGAAAAACTGTTTTTT | TRBJ1-4 | . | 14 | TRBV6-5 | .